These 18 T cell receptor beta chains share one sample of origin, sequenced in a study of cytotoxic CD8 clonotypes in ibrutinib-treated CLL. Assay: immunoSEQ multiplex PCR; the TCRdb copy retains only in-frame clones and omits some. Among under 40,000 clones listed, around 53% were seen once. This specimen was PBMCs, taken before ibrutinib treatment. These receptors were obtained from a human donor with chronic lymphocytic leukemia.

The V and J genes are TRBV6-6 and TRBJ2-5; TRBD2 matches at 8 bases. The CDR3 is made up of 16 amino acids. J gave up 6 bases and V 0 bases, and 9 bases lay outside the gene matches. Looked up from germline, CDR1 is MNHNY and CDR2 is SVGAGI (reference sequence). The CDR3 sequence is CASSYSGGGPSKTQYF. In nucleotides, the CDR3 is TGTGCCAGCAGTTACTCAGGCGGGGGGCCGTCGAAGACCCAGTACTTC.

The chain employs TRBV5-1 and TRBJ2-5; D tentatively reads TRBD1 or TRBD2 (5 bases each). V shed 3 bases and J shed 0 bases, with 12 bases lying between them. The CDR3 length is 15 residues. CDR1 is SGHRS, CDR2 YFSETQ, per germline. CDR3 nucleotide sequence: TGCGCCAGCAGCTACCTTCTGGGACACCAAGAGACCCAGTACTTC. Its protein is CASSYLLGHQETQYF.

This clone has just a few counts. The CDR3 sequence: CASSVNPGSYEQYF. In DNA, the CDR3 is TGTGCCAGCAGCGTCAACCCAGGGTCCTACGAGCAGTACTTC. The chain recombines TRBV9 with TRBJ2-7; D perhaps matches TRBD1 (5 bases). Between the trimmed V and J ends, which lost 2 bases and 1 base, there was a span of 10 bases. This CDR3 region has 14 residues. Germline assignment: CDR1 SGDLS and CDR2 YYNGEE. The full variable domain, rest sourced from reference TRBV9 and TRBJ2-7, is DSGVTQTPKHLITATGQRVTLRCSPRSGDLSVYWYQQSLDQGLQFLIQYYNGEERAKGNILERFSAQQFPDLHSELNLSSLELGDSALYFCASSVNPGSYEQYFGPGTRLTVT.

The V gene is TRBV7-2, the J gene TRBJ2-2; 8 bases match TRBD2. Germline V gives CDR1 SGHTA, CDR2 FQGNSA. The CDR3 length is 15 residues. J gave up 4 bases and V 8 bases, and 9 bases lay outside the gene matches. The CDR3 reads CASPTGTRSTGELFF. In DNA, the CDR3 is TGTGCCAGCCCTACCGGGACTAGAAGCACCGGGGAGCTGTTTTTT. Looking up the rest from reference TRBV7-2 and TRBJ2-2 gives the full variable domain: GAGVSQSPSNKVTEKGKDVELRCDPISGHTALYWYRQSLGQGLEFLIYFQGNSAPDKSGLPSDRFSAERTGGSVSTLTIQRTQQEDSAVYLCASPTGTRSTGELFFGEGSRLTVL.

This clone was counted only a few times. The V call is TRBV7-9, the J call TRBJ2-4; the D gene is possibly TRBD1 (5 bases). The CDR3 sequence is 16 residues long. V lost 1 base to trimming and J lost 0 bases, with 10 bases between them. The germline CDR1 and CDR2 sequences are SEHNR and FQNEAQ (reference sequence). As DNA, the CDR3 is TGTGCCAGCAGCTTAGAGACAGTTCTAGCCAAAAACATTCAGTACTTC. Translated: CASSLETVLAKNIQYF.

This clone was seen once. The chain uses TRBV6-4 and TRBJ2-2; the D gene is possibly TRBD2 (5 bases). The CDR3 spans 11 residues. Looked up from germline, CDR1 is MRHNA and CDR2 is SNTAGT. The V end lost 5 bases, the J end lost 7 bases, and 5 bases lay between the germline ends. The CDR3 region is CASSRGGELFF. The DNA of the CDR3 is TGTGCCAGCAGTCGGGGCGGGGAGCTGTTTTTT.

The chain employs TRBV7-2 and TRBJ2-3; 9 bases align to TRBD2. Germline V gene data show CDR1 as SGHTA and CDR2 as FQGNSA. Trimming took 7 bases from V and 3 from J; bases not matched to a gene: 11. The CDR3 spans 16 residues. The CDR3 DNA follows: TGTGCCAGCAACCCACTCGGGGCGGGGGGGACAGATACGCAGTATTTT. Translated, it gives CASNPLGAGGTDTQYF.

This chain joins TRBV11-1 and TRBJ2-2, with D maybe TRBD1 (6 bases). The germline gives CDR1 SGHAT, CDR2 FQDESV (reference sequence). The CDR3 has 13 residues. V lost 5 bases and J 5 bases, leaving 9 bases between the germline ends. The CDR3 loop is CASSLQGTGELFF. The CDR3 DNA follows: TGTGCCAGCAGCCTCCAGGGGACCGGGGAGCTGTTTTTT. The full variable domain, with the rest looked up from reference TRBV11-1 and TRBJ2-2, is EAEVAQSPRYKITEKSQAVAFWCDPISGHATLYWYRQILGQGPELLVQFQDESVVDDSQLPKDRFSAERLKGVDSTLKIQPAELGDSAMYLCASSLQGTGELFFGEGSRLTVL.

The chain carries TRBV4-2 and TRBJ2-3; TRBD2 matches 10 bases. Germline CDR1 is LGHNA and CDR2 is YNFKEQ. The CDR3 sequence is 15 residues long. V was clipped by 4 bases and J by 3 bases; unmatched bases: 4. CDR3 sequence reads: CASSPVAGGTDTQYF. CDR3 in DNA: TGTGCCAGCAGCCCCGTAGCGGGGGGAACAGATACGCAGTATTTT.

The chain combines TRBV13 with TRBJ1-3; 8 bases are a match to TRBD1. Looked up from germline, CDR1 is PRHDT and CDR2 is FYEKMQ (reference sequence). The CDR3 runs to 19 residues. After removal of 0 bases from V and 2 bases from J, the junction contained 12 bases not matched to a gene. The CDR3 is CASSLGPTGVKLAGNTIYF. The DNA of the CDR3 is TGTGCCAGCAGCTTAGGCCCGACAGGGGTTAAGCTCGCTGGAAACACCATATATTTT.

The chain recombines TRBV15 with TRBJ1-4; 7 bases are a match to TRBD1. The CDR3 sequence is 20 residues long. Looked up from germline, CDR1 is LNHNV and CDR2 is YYDKDF (reference sequence). The ends lost 3 bases at V and 0 bases at J; junction bases unmatched: 16. Here the CDR3 DNA reads TGTGCCACCAGCAGGGATAGCCGACAGGGCAGTTCCTCAACTAATGAAAAACTGTTTTTT. It codes for CATSRDSRQGSSSTNEKLFF.

This clone turned up a few times. The chain carries TRBV6-5 and TRBJ2-3; a weak D match, TRBD2 (5 bases). Germline V gene sequence: CDR1 MNHEY, CDR2 SVGAGI. With 2 bases removed from V and 3 bases from J, the gap between germline ends came to 15 bases. The CDR3 is 16 amino acids. The CDR3 region is CASSYRAGLRTDTQYF. The CDR3 DNA sequence: TGTGCCAGCAGTTACCGGGCGGGTCTACGTACAGATACGCAGTATTTT.

The V gene is TRBV28, the J gene TRBJ2-3; 9 nucleotides match TRBD2. CDR3 length: 17 residues. Germline assignment: CDR1 MDHEN and CDR2 SYDVKM. The V gene end was trimmed by 4 bases and the J gene end by 0 bases; junction bases not matched to a gene: 8. The CDR3 is CASSSPGTSSSTDTQYF. In nucleotides, the CDR3 is TGTGCCAGCAGTTCCCCCGGGACTAGCAGTAGCACAGATACGCAGTATTTT.

The chain has TRBV18 and TRBJ2-7, with 9 bases lining up with TRBD1. The CDR3 sequence is 16 residues long. Germline V gene sequence: CDR1 KGHSH, CDR2 LQKENI. Trimming cost V 4 bases and J 3 bases; bases outside gene matches: 10. CDR3 protein: CASSRDRELIVYEQYF. CDR3 nucleotide sequence: TGTGCCAGCTCACGGGACAGGGAACTCATCGTCTACGAGCAGTACTTC.

This clone has a handful of counts. The rearrangement uses TRBV27 and TRBJ2-7, with D possibly being TRBD1 (5 bases). Germline V CDR1 and CDR2: MNHEY, SMNVEV (reference sequence). V shed 3 bases and J shed 6 bases, with 18 bases lying between them. The length of the CDR3 is 15 residues. The CDR3 spells CASSFDSLSIAEQYF. The CDR3 DNA reads TGTGCCAGCAGTTTCGACAGCCTGTCGATAGCCGAGCAGTACTTC.

This sequence joins TRBV11-3 and TRBJ2-2, with D maybe TRBD2 (6 bases). The V end lost 1 base, the J end lost 1 base, and 10 bases lay between the germline ends. Germline assignment: CDR1 SGHNT and CDR2 YENEEA. CDR3 length: 16 amino acids. CDR3 residues: CASSLVGGLNTGELFF. Written as DNA, the CDR3 is TGTGCCAGCAGCTTAGTGGGAGGATTGAACACCGGGGAGCTGTTTTTT. The whole variable domain, filled in from reference TRBV11-3 and TRBJ2-2, reads EAGVVQSPRYKIIEKKQPVAFWCNPISGHNTLYWYLQNLGQGPELLIRYENEEAVDDSQLPKDRFSAERLKGVDSTLKIQPAELGDSAVYLCASSLVGGLNTGELFFGEGSRLTVL.

The chain uses TRBV9 and TRBJ2-1, with 9 bases fitting TRBD2. Germline V lookup: CDR1 SGDLS, CDR2 YYNGEE. Trimming at V came to 4 bases and at J to 9 bases, leaving 14 bases not matched to a gene. The CDR3 sequence is 16 residues long. DNA for the CDR3: TGTGCCAGCAGCCTACTAGGTAGCGGGGGAGGGACTGAGCAGTTCTTC. Its protein product is CASSLLGSGGGTEQFF.

This clone is categorized as medium-sized (0.01 to 0.1%). This chain uses TRBV10-2 with TRBJ1-6; D ambiguous. Germline V gene data show CDR1 as WSHSY and CDR2 as SAAADI. Trimming removed 2 bases from V and 2 bases from J, with 4 bases in between. The length of the CDR3 is 14 residues. The CDR3 protein is CASSEGPYNSPLHF. In DNA form, the CDR3 reads TGCGCCAGCAGTGAGGGACCCTATAATTCACCCCTCCACTTT.